The clone carrying this T cell receptor beta chain has a handful of counts. Trimming pared 4 bases from V and 2 bases from J, leaving 12 bases between. This CDR3 contains 14 residues. Germline V gene data show CDR1 as SNHLY and CDR2 as FYNNEI. The data originate from a study of control samples from healthy donors and cancer patients. Profiled with immunoSEQ multiplex PCR; TCRdb holds only in-frame clones, not every one. The sample holds approximately 170,000 clones, 80% to 95% seen once. The V call is TRBV2, the J call TRBJ2-7; a possible D gene is TRBD2 (6 bases). Sequencing input: blood. This receptor was taken from a woman aged 30 to 39 in good health. In DNA form, the CDR3 reads TGTGCCAGCAGTGGGCCCCCGGGGGCCTACGAGCAGTACTTC. This gives the protein CASSGPPGAYEQYF. Variable domain in full (rest from reference TRBV2 and TRBJ2-7): EPEVTQTPSHQVTQMGQEVILRCVPISNHLYFYWYRQILGQKVEFLVSFYNNEISEKSEIFDDQFSVERPDGSNFTLKIRSTKLEDSAMYFCASSGPPGAYEQYFGPGTRLTVT.